A selection of T cell receptor beta chains follows, all from one sample in a study of PD-1 blockade in classical Hodgkin lymphoma. Sequencing was performed with immunoSEQ multiplex PCR; in TCRdb, only in-frame clones are kept and a portion is missing. Among some 39,000 clones listed, about three quarters were seen once. Sequences were derived from peripheral blood mononuclear cells (PBMCs), sampled before the fourth cycle of nivolumab. These receptors were taken from a human donor with classical Hodgkin lymphoma. The CDR3 runs from the conserved cysteine through the conserved F or W. Each record gives: D gene, CDR3 length, J gene, clone size, V gene, CDR3 protein, CDR3 DNA. The D gene is left open where the match is weak. Size is stated for part of the rows, as once, few or many counts, or as a class when the clone is expanded.

d_gene: TRBD2; len: 13; j_gene: TRBJ2-5; abundance: .; v_gene: TRBV7-9; CDR3aa: CASSLDGRETQYF; CDR3nt: TGTGCCAGCAGCTTAGACGGGAGGGAGACCCAGTACTTC
d_gene: .; len: 17; j_gene: TRBJ1-4; abundance: .; v_gene: TRBV5-1; CDR3aa: CATANNPPDSTNEKLFF; CDR3nt: TGCGCCACCGCGAACAACCCTCCGGACAGCACTAATGAAAAACTGTTTTTT
d_gene: .; len: 14; j_gene: TRBJ1-5; abundance: .; v_gene: TRBV7-2; CDR3aa: CASSFDRSNQPQHF; CDR3nt: TGTGCCAGCAGCTTCGACCGGAGCAATCAGCCCCAGCATTTT
d_gene: .; len: 12; j_gene: TRBJ1-5; abundance: .; v_gene: TRBV29-1; CDR3aa: CSVQGEGQPQHF; CDR3nt: TGCAGCGTTCAGGGAGAAGGTCAGCCCCAGCATTTT
d_gene: .; len: 13; j_gene: TRBJ1-2; abundance: .; v_gene: TRBV5-1; CDR3aa: CASSLDLDYGYTF; CDR3nt: TGCGCCAGCAGCTTGGATTTAGACTATGGCTACACCTTC
d_gene: .; len: 13; j_gene: TRBJ2-7; abundance: .; v_gene: TRBV28; CDR3aa: CASIGHNRHEQYF; CDR3nt: TGTGCCAGCATAGGACACAATCGGCACGAGCAGTACTTC
d_gene: TRBD2; len: 16; j_gene: TRBJ2-1; abundance: .; v_gene: TRBV6-5; CDR3aa: CASSYSRSGGYNEQFF; CDR3nt: TGTGCCAGCAGTTACTCCAGAAGCGGGGGCTACAATGAGCAGTTCTTC
d_gene: .; len: 16; j_gene: TRBJ2-3; abundance: .; v_gene: TRBV4-2; CDR3aa: CASSQKIQTATDTQYF; CDR3nt: TGTGCCAGCAGCCAAAAGATACAGACGGCCACAGATACGCAGTATTTT
d_gene: TRBD1; len: 15; j_gene: TRBJ1-5; abundance: .; v_gene: TRBV10-3; CDR3aa: CAISGTGGHDQPQHF; CDR3nt: TGTGCCATCAGTGGGACAGGGGGGCATGACCAGCCCCAGCATTTT
d_gene: .; len: 15; j_gene: TRBJ1-1; abundance: .; v_gene: TRBV10-3; CDR3aa: CAISLRDPGNTEAFF; CDR3nt: TGTGCCATCAGCCTCAGGGATCCAGGAAACACTGAAGCTTTCTTT
d_gene: .; len: 15; j_gene: TRBJ1-2; abundance: .; v_gene: TRBV6-1; CDR3aa: CASSERLDRNYGYTF; CDR3nt: TGTGCCAGCAGTGAACGGTTAGACAGAAACTATGGCTACACCTTC
d_gene: TRBD2; len: 16; j_gene: TRBJ2-3; abundance: .; v_gene: TRBV5-1; CDR3aa: CASSPGSGGALDTQYF; CDR3nt: TGCGCCAGCAGCCCTGGGAGCGGGGGGGCCTTAGATACGCAGTATTTT
d_gene: .; len: 11; j_gene: TRBJ2-5; abundance: .; v_gene: TRBV6-6; CDR3aa: CASSPQETQYF; CDR3nt: TGTGCCAGCAGTCCCCAAGAGACCCAGTACTTC
d_gene: TRBD1; len: 17; j_gene: TRBJ2-5; abundance: .; v_gene: TRBV7-8; CDR3aa: CASSLAPLTGGDETQYF; CDR3nt: TGTGCCAGCAGCTTAGCCCCACTAACAGGGGGCGATGAGACCCAGTACTTC
d_gene: .; len: 16; j_gene: TRBJ2-2; abundance: .; v_gene: TRBV9; CDR3aa: CASSASGTLNTGELFF; CDR3nt: TGTGCCAGCAGCGCGTCCGGGACACTTAACACCGGGGAGCTGTTTTTT
d_gene: TRBD2; len: 13; j_gene: TRBJ2-5; abundance: few; v_gene: TRBV6-1; CDR3aa: CASSGGGLETQYF; CDR3nt: TGTGCCAGTAGCGGGGGGGGGTTGGAGACCCAGTACTTC
d_gene: TRBD2; len: 15; j_gene: TRBJ2-5; abundance: .; v_gene: TRBV4-2; CDR3aa: CASSHRRGGEETQYF; CDR3nt: TGTGCCAGCAGCCACCGGCGGGGGGGGGAAGAGACCCAGTACTTC
d_gene: .; len: 15; j_gene: TRBJ2-1; abundance: .; v_gene: TRBV11-2; CDR3aa: CASSPGAGTHNEQFF; CDR3nt: TGTGCCAGCAGCCCAGGGGCGGGGACACACAATGAGCAGTTCTTC
d_gene: TRBD2; len: 14; j_gene: TRBJ2-3; abundance: once; v_gene: TRBV4-2; CDR3aa: CASTGTSGTDTQYF; CDR3nt: TGTGCCAGCACCGGGACTAGCGGCACAGATACGCAGTATTTT
d_gene: .; len: 15; j_gene: TRBJ1-2; abundance: .; v_gene: TRBV7-9; CDR3aa: CASSPTGAVPYGYTF; CDR3nt: TGTGCCAGCAGCCCCACCGGGGCAGTGCCCTATGGCTACACCTTC
d_gene: .; len: 13; j_gene: TRBJ1-1; abundance: .; v_gene: TRBV18; CDR3aa: CASRGNMNTEAFF; CDR3nt: TGTGCCAGCAGGGGTAACATGAACACTGAAGCTTTCTTT
d_gene: .; len: 19; j_gene: TRBJ2-3; abundance: .; v_gene: TRBV7-2; CDR3aa: CASSPPGEGGTRPTDTQYF; CDR3nt: TGTGCCAGCAGCCCGCCCGGGGAGGGCGGGACACGGCCTACAGATACGCAGTATTTT
d_gene: TRBD1; len: 16; j_gene: TRBJ1-5; abundance: .; v_gene: TRBV19; CDR3aa: CASSTTGTGGSQPQHF; CDR3nt: TGTGCCAGTAGTACAACCGGGACAGGGGGTTCTCAGCCCCAGCATTTT
d_gene: TRBD2; len: 15; j_gene: TRBJ2-1; abundance: .; v_gene: TRBV11-3; CDR3aa: CASSSQWSGGGKQFF; CDR3nt: TGTGCCAGCAGCTCCCAGTGGAGCGGGGGCGGGAAGCAGTTCTTC
d_gene: .; len: 15; j_gene: TRBJ2-7; abundance: .; v_gene: TRBV9; CDR3aa: CASSYGYGSSYEQYF; CDR3nt: TGTGCCAGCAGCTACGGCTATGGCAGCTCCTACGAGCAGTACTTC
d_gene: .; len: 15; j_gene: TRBJ1-2; abundance: .; v_gene: TRBV7-3; CDR3aa: CASSLGPGSQYGYTF; CDR3nt: TGTGCCAGCAGCTTAGGCCCGGGAAGCCAATATGGCTACACCTTC
d_gene: .; len: 16; j_gene: TRBJ1-2; abundance: .; v_gene: TRBV19; CDR3aa: CASTLSQGKANYGYTF; CDR3nt: TGTGCCAGTACCCTATCTCAGGGAAAAGCTAACTATGGCTACACCTTC
d_gene: .; len: 14; j_gene: TRBJ2-1; abundance: .; v_gene: TRBV7-9; CDR3aa: CASSLVAGANFQFF; CDR3nt: TGTGCCAGCAGCTTAGTGGCAGGGGCAAATTTTCAGTTCTTC
d_gene: TRBD2; len: 15; j_gene: TRBJ2-3; abundance: .; v_gene: TRBV6-5; CDR3aa: CASNQGLVGADTQYF; CDR3nt: TGTGCCAGCAACCAAGGACTAGTGGGTGCAGATACGCAGTATTTT
d_gene: .; len: 14; j_gene: TRBJ2-7; abundance: .; v_gene: TRBV7-2; CDR3aa: CATLRQPNSYEQYF; CDR3nt: TGTGCCACCCTAAGGCAGCCGAACTCCTACGAGCAGTACTTC
d_gene: TRBD2; len: 18; j_gene: TRBJ2-1; abundance: .; v_gene: TRBV7-2; CDR3aa: CASSLVPSGGSSYNEQFF; CDR3nt: TGTGCCAGCAGCTTAGTCCCTAGCGGGGGGTCATCCTACAATGAGCAGTTCTTC
d_gene: .; len: 13; j_gene: TRBJ1-5; abundance: .; v_gene: TRBV7-2; CDR3aa: CASSWGEGQPQHF; CDR3nt: TGTGCCAGCAGCTGGGGGGAAGGACAGCCCCAGCATTTT
d_gene: .; len: 17; j_gene: TRBJ1-1; abundance: once; v_gene: TRBV19; CDR3aa: CASSSPREKGMNTEAFF; CDR3nt: TGTGCCAGTAGTAGCCCAAGGGAAAAAGGAATGAACACTGAAGCTTTCTTT
d_gene: TRBD1; len: 15; j_gene: TRBJ2-1; abundance: once; v_gene: TRBV5-1; CDR3aa: CASNGGGTGSNEQFF; CDR3nt: TGCGCCAGCAACGGAGGCGGGACAGGGTCGAATGAGCAGTTCTTC
d_gene: .; len: 15; j_gene: TRBJ1-4; abundance: .; v_gene: TRBV6-5; CDR3aa: CASSYDGNQYEKLFF; CDR3nt: TGTGCCAGCAGTTACGACGGCAATCAGTATGAAAAACTGTTTTTT
d_gene: .; len: 12; j_gene: TRBJ2-1; abundance: .; v_gene: TRBV5-5; CDR3aa: CASSFPHNEQFF; CDR3nt: TGTGCCAGCAGCTTTCCTCACAATGAGCAGTTCTTC
d_gene: .; len: 18; j_gene: TRBJ2-2; abundance: few; v_gene: TRBV7-6; CDR3aa: CASILKLEDRWDTGELFF; CDR3nt: TGTGCCAGCATTTTAAAGTTGGAGGACAGATGGGACACCGGGGAGCTGTTTTTT
d_gene: TRBD1; len: 15; j_gene: TRBJ2-7; abundance: .; v_gene: TRBV10-3; CDR3aa: CAISGPGQGTYEQYF; CDR3nt: TGTGCCATCAGTGGTCCGGGACAGGGTACCTACGAGCAGTACTTC
d_gene: TRBD2; len: 13; j_gene: TRBJ2-5; abundance: .; v_gene: TRBV6-1; CDR3aa: CASILAGRETQYF; CDR3nt: TGTGCCAGCATACTAGCGGGAAGGGAGACCCAGTACTTC
d_gene: .; len: 14; j_gene: TRBJ1-4; abundance: .; v_gene: TRBV6-6; CDR3aa: CATSSRGLHEKLFF; CDR3nt: TGTGCCACCTCCTCCCGGGGACTACATGAAAAACTGTTTTTT
d_gene: .; len: 13; j_gene: TRBJ2-5; abundance: once; v_gene: TRBV7-2; CDR3aa: CASTEDRQETQYF; CDR3nt: TGTGCCAGCACCGAGGACAGACAAGAGACCCAGTACTTC
d_gene: .; len: 15; j_gene: TRBJ1-5; abundance: .; v_gene: TRBV6-6; CDR3aa: CASSYSMVGDQPQHF; CDR3nt: TGTGCCAGCAGTTACTCGATGGTCGGGGATCAGCCCCAGCATTTT
d_gene: .; len: 14; j_gene: TRBJ1-5; abundance: once; v_gene: TRBV28; CDR3aa: CASRQGGSNQPQHF; CDR3nt: TGTGCCAGCAGACAGGGAGGGAGCAATCAGCCCCAGCATTTT
d_gene: .; len: 15; j_gene: TRBJ1-1; abundance: once; v_gene: TRBV9; CDR3aa: CASSGGLGWGTEAFF; CDR3nt: TGTGCCAGCAGCGGAGGTTTGGGGTGGGGCACTGAAGCTTTCTTT
d_gene: .; len: 19; j_gene: TRBJ1-5; abundance: .; v_gene: TRBV19; CDR3aa: CASSNLDRPRLYSNQPQHF; CDR3nt: TGTGCCAGTAGTAATCTCGACAGACCCAGGTTATATAGCAATCAGCCCCAGCATTTT
d_gene: .; len: 14; j_gene: TRBJ2-1; abundance: .; v_gene: TRBV5-1; CDR3aa: CASSGGQSYNEQFF; CDR3nt: TGCGCCAGCAGCGGGGGCCAATCCTACAATGAGCAGTTCTTC
d_gene: .; len: 14; j_gene: TRBJ1-4; abundance: .; v_gene: TRBV6-1; CDR3aa: CASKDGSSNEKLFF; CDR3nt: TGTGCCAGCAAAGACGGGTCTAGTAATGAAAAACTGTTTTTT
d_gene: TRBD2; len: 18; j_gene: TRBJ2-4; abundance: .; v_gene: TRBV27; CDR3aa: CASSLSPRASGGKNIQYF; CDR3nt: TGTGCCAGCAGTTTATCCCCCCGGGCTAGCGGGGGGAAAAACATTCAGTACTTC
d_gene: TRBD1; len: 11; j_gene: TRBJ1-1; abundance: .; v_gene: TRBV27; CDR3aa: CASRTTGEAFF; CDR3nt: TGTGCCAGCAGAACGACAGGGGAAGCTTTCTTT
d_gene: .; len: 15; j_gene: TRBJ2-1; abundance: .; v_gene: TRBV11-3; CDR3aa: CASTPPGAEHNEQFF; CDR3nt: TGTGCCAGCACCCCCCCCGGGGCAGAGCACAATGAGCAGTTCTTC
d_gene: .; len: 13; j_gene: TRBJ2-7; abundance: once; v_gene: TRBV5-1; CDR3aa: CASSPQGGREQYF; CDR3nt: TGCGCCAGCAGCCCCCAAGGAGGTCGAGAGCAGTACTTC